What follows are 21 T cell receptor beta chains derived from one specimen sequenced in a study of graft-versus-host responses after intestinal transplantation. TCRdb's copy holds only in-frame clones and misses some; the assay was immunoSEQ multiplex PCR. The sample carries 12,000 or so clones, 60% to 75% recorded once. To release intraepithelial and lamina propria lymphocytes, the graft tissue was processed. The source material was ileum tissue, sampled roughly 4.5 months after intestinal transplantation. These receptors were taken from a human patient who received an intestinal transplant, so some T cells may come from the graft donor.

The chain has TRBV4-1 and TRBJ2-3, with 10 nucleotides matching TRBD1. Trimming took 4 bases from V and 2 from J; bases not matched to a gene: 9. The CDR3 has 17 residues. The V gene's germline CDR1 is MGHRA and CDR2 YSYEKL. Here the CDR3 reads CASSLLPGQGSTDTQYF. CDR3 DNA sequence: TGCGCCAGCAGCCTCCTTCCGGGACAGGGGTCCACAGATACGCAGTATTTT.

The chain couples TRBV19 to TRBJ1-2; no reliable D call. Trimming cost V 6 bases and J 1 base, with 3 bases left between them. This CDR3 has 11 residues. Germline loops: CDR1 LNHDA, CDR2 SQIVND (reference sequence). The CDR3 is CASSLNYGYTF. DNA of the CDR3: TGTGCCAGTAGCCTTAACTATGGCTACACCTTC.

This clone was observed a single time. The chain links TRBV15 to TRBJ1-5; no clear D gene. CDR1 and CDR2 (germline): LNHNV, YYDKDF (reference sequence). The CDR3 is 13 amino acids. V was pared by 2 bases and J by 4 bases, with 6 bases between. CDR3 loop: CATSRRANQPQHF. CDR3 in DNA: TGTGCCACCAGCAGAAGAGCTAATCAGCCCCAGCATTTT.

This sequence joins TRBV12-5 and TRBJ2-1, with 8 positions matching TRBD2. Germline CDR1 and CDR2: LGHNT and FRNRAP. The CDR3 contains 18 residues. After removal of 0 bases from V and 1 base from J, the junction contained 8 bases not matched to a gene. This CDR3 is CASGLVRLAGGSYNEQFF. The CDR3 region has the DNA TGTGCTAGTGGTTTGGTACGTCTCGCGGGGGGATCCTACAATGAGCAGTTCTTC.

The genes are TRBV5-1 and TRBJ2-5; weak D call: TRBD1 (6 bases). Trimming pared 0 bases from V and 2 bases from J, leaving 11 bases between. Germline CDR1 reads SGHRS; CDR2 reads YFSETQ. The CDR3 has 15 amino acids. Written as DNA, the CDR3 is TGCGCCAGCAGCTTGGTACCCAGGGGACAAGAGACCCAGTACTTC. Encoded protein: CASSLVPRGQETQYF.

The chain recombines TRBV5-1 with TRBJ1-1; D unresolved. This CDR3 is built from 13 residues. Germline CDR1 and CDR2: SGHRS and YFSETQ. The germline V and J ends were trimmed by 3 bases and 7 bases, with 13 bases remaining between them. For the CDR3, the DNA is TGCGCCAGCAGCTCGGGGTTCGCTAGTGAAGCTTTCTTT. This translates into CASSSGFASEAFF.

The J gene is TRBJ2-1, the V gene TRBV6-5, with 13 bases identical to TRBD2. The CDR3 covers 14 residues. J lost 9 bases, V lost 6 bases, and 5 bases had no gene match. Per germline, CDR1 MNHEY and CDR2 SVGAGI. CDR3 nucleotides: TGTGCCAGCAGAGCACTAGCGGGAGGGAGTGAGCAGTTCTTC. This translates into CASRALAGGSEQFF.

The V gene is TRBV11-2, the J gene TRBJ2-7; 7 bases are a match to TRBD1. Per germline, CDR1 SGHAT and CDR2 FQNNGV. The CDR3 has 19 residues. Trimming removed 4 bases from V and 4 bases from J; junction bases left unmatched: 22. CDR3 residues: CASSSHNPKTGPIRYEQYF. CDR3 bases: TGTGCCAGCAGCTCCCACAACCCAAAGACAGGGCCGATTCGATACGAGCAGTACTTC.

The chain joins TRBV2 to TRBJ1-1, with TRBD1 matching 7 bases. With 5 bases clipped from V and 8 bases from J, the junction kept 11 bases outside the gene matches. CDR1 SNHLY and CDR2 FYNNEI come from the germline V gene. This CDR3 spans 14 amino acids. The CDR3 coding sequence is TGTGCCAGCAGTTTCCGGGACAGACTCCAGGAAGCTTTCTTT. Residues: CASSFRDRLQEAFF.

The chain couples TRBV29-1 to TRBJ2-1; D might be TRBD2 (6 bases). V was trimmed by 3 bases and J by 2 bases, leaving 11 bases between them. The CDR3 contains 14 residues. The germline V gene has CDR1 SQVTM and CDR2 ANQGSEA. The CDR3 sequence is CSVEGGKAYNEQFF. DNA for the CDR3: TGCAGCGTTGAGGGGGGAAAGGCCTACAATGAGCAGTTCTTC.

This rearrangement joins TRBV10-3 to TRBJ2-1, with 13 bases lining up with TRBD2. Germline-derived CDR1 and CDR2 are ENHRY and SYGVKD. The junction had 7 bases not matched to a gene; V was cut back by 5 bases and J by 9 bases. The length of the CDR3 is 15 residues. In nucleotides, the CDR3 is TGTGCCATCAGTAAAGGACTAGCGGGAGAAGGTGAGCAGTTCTTC. Translated: CAISKGLAGEGEQFF.

The J gene is TRBJ2-7, the V gene TRBV15; D call uncertain. This CDR3 has 13 residues. Looked up from germline, CDR1 is LNHNV and CDR2 is YYDKDF (reference sequence). Trimming removed 2 bases from V and 7 bases from J, with 12 bases in between. The CDR3 here is CATSRNRMEEQYF. The CDR3 coding sequence is TGTGCCACCAGCAGAAACCGTATGGAGGAGCAGTACTTC.

The genes are TRBV11-2 and TRBJ2-1; maybe TRBD2 (5 bases). Germline V lookup: CDR1 SGHAT, CDR2 FQNNGV. The CDR3 sequence is 12 residues long. V shed 6 bases and J shed 4 bases, with 7 bases lying between them. The CDR3 nucleotides read TGTGCCAGCAGAGGGAGATACAATGAGCAGTTCTTC. The encoded protein is CASRGRYNEQFF.

This rearrangement joins TRBV28 to TRBJ2-7; 7 positions match TRBD1. V was pared by 0 bases and J by 4 bases, with 6 bases of the junction left unmatched. CDR3 size: 15 residues. Germline V CDR1 and CDR2: MDHEN, SYDVKM. The CDR3 DNA reads TGTGCCAGCAGTTTATGGTTAGGGGGCACATACGAGCAGTACTTC. This sequence encodes CASSLWLGGTYEQYF.

The gene calls are TRBV6-1 and TRBJ2-5; TRBD2 agrees at 10 bases. This CDR3 is 14 amino acids long. J lost 5 bases, V lost 6 bases, and 6 bases had no gene match. Germline V gene data show CDR1 as MNHNS and CDR2 as SASEGT. The CDR3, as DNA: TGTGCCAGCAGGAGCGGGGGGGCCCCGGAGACCCAGTACTTC. Its protein is CASRSGGAPETQYF.

This rearrangement joins TRBV5-1 to TRBJ1-1, with 10 nucleotides matching TRBD1. V lost 2 bases, J lost 3 bases, and 4 bases stayed unmatched. In germline, CDR1 is SGHRS, CDR2 YFSETQ. CDR3 size: 15 residues. CDR3 in amino acids: CASSFPGQGYTEAFF. In nucleotides, the CDR3 is TGCGCCAGCAGCTTTCCGGGACAGGGGTACACTGAAGCTTTCTTT. Complete variable domain (other parts from reference TRBV5-1 and TRBJ1-1): KAGVTQTPRYLIKTRGQQVTLSCSPISGHRSVSWYQQTPGQGLQFLFEYFSETQRNKGNFPGRFSGRQFSNSRSEMNVSTLELGDSALYLCASSFPGQGYTEAFFGQGTRLTVV.

The chain has TRBV5-1 and TRBJ1-5, with unresolved D. Germline lookup yields CDR1 SGHRS and CDR2 YFSETQ. The CDR3 is made up of 13 amino acids. Trimming stripped 4 bases from V and 7 bases from J, with 12 bases between. CDR3 in DNA: TGCGCCAGCAGCGCCTATCTTAACCAGCCCCAGCATTTT. Residues: CASSAYLNQPQHF. Together with reference TRBV5-1 and TRBJ1-5, the CDR3 gives the full variable domain: KAGVTQTPRYLIKTRGQQVTLSCSPISGHRSVSWYQQTPGQGLQFLFEYFSETQRNKGNFPGRFSGRQFSNSRSEMNVSTLELGDSALYLCASSAYLNQPQHFGDGTRLSIL.

This rearrangement joins TRBV10-3 to TRBJ1-3, with D unclear. Germline V CDR1 and CDR2: ENHRY, SYGVKD. Deletions cut 1 base from V and 0 bases from J, with 10 bases between. The CDR3 extends over 16 amino acids. This chain's CDR3 is CAISEFPGSSGNTIYF. CDR3 nucleotides: TGTGCCATCAGTGAGTTTCCCGGGAGCTCTGGAAACACCATATATTTT.

The chain carries TRBV7-1 and TRBJ1-2, with 7 positions matching TRBD1. TRBV7-1 is given ORF status, its function remaining uncertain. V lost 5 bases, J lost 4 bases, and 4 bases stayed unmatched. The CDR3 covers 13 residues. The CDR3: CASSPTGSYGYTF. CDR3 DNA: TGTGCCAGCAGCCCGACAGGGAGCTATGGCTACACCTTC.

This clone showed up just a few times. At the DNA level, this CDR3 is encoded by other sequences in the same sample as well. The chain employs TRBV2 and TRBJ2-7; tentatively, D is TRBD1 (5 bases). Germline V gives CDR1 SNHLY, CDR2 FYNNEI. This CDR3 has 11 residues. Trimming took 6 bases from V and 3 from J, leaving 6 bases between them. In DNA, the CDR3 is TGTGCCAGCAGGGGGCTCTACGAGCAGTACTTC. Protein sequence: CASRGLYEQYF.

This clone was picked up one time. The chain couples TRBV6-1 to TRBJ1-5; tentatively, D is TRBD1 (5 bases). The germline V gene has CDR1 MNHNS and CDR2 SASEGT. The V gene lost 3 bases and the J gene lost 11 bases, with 11 bases spanning the gap. The CDR3 runs 12 residues. The CDR3 here is CASSEWRGTQHF. The CDR3 DNA reads TGTGCCAGCAGTGAGTGGAGGGGTACCCAGCATTTT.